Listed here are 26 T cell receptor beta chains from one sample, sequenced in a study of cytomegalovirus exposure and HLA in healthy donors. PCR was performed using 60 Vbeta and 13 Jbeta primers. Assay used: immunoSEQ multiplex PCR; TCRdb lists only in-frame clones, some missing. The table lists 100,000 or so clones, about 77% of them singletons, with 4.8% in the top ten. Sequenced material: PBMCs. These receptors were obtained from a woman younger than 30 in good health and CMV-seropositive.

The chain carries TRBV4-1 and TRBJ2-3; the match to TRBD2 covers 7 bases. V lost 2 bases and J lost 2; bases outside the gene matches: 1. The CDR3 loop spans 14 amino acids. CDR1 MGHRA and CDR2 YSYEKL come from the germline V gene. Here the CDR3 reads CASSQLADTDTQYF. In DNA, the CDR3 is TGCGCCAGCAGCCAACTAGCGGACACAGATACGCAGTATTTT.

This rearrangement joins TRBV30 to TRBJ2-3, with D possibly being TRBD2 (6 bases). The CDR3 sequence is 13 residues long. V dropped 8 bases and J dropped 0 bases, with 12 bases sitting between them. Looked up from germline, CDR1 is GTSNPN and CDR2 is SVGIG (reference sequence). The DNA for the CDR3 is TGTGCCGCCCCTCTAGCGAGCACAGATACGCAGTATTTT. This gives the protein CAAPLASTDTQYF.

This clone was counted only a few times. The V call is TRBV7-2, the J call TRBJ2-5; 7 bases are a match to TRBD2. In germline, CDR1 is SGHTA, CDR2 FQGNSA. CDR3 length equals 14 residues. With 4 bases clipped from V and 2 bases from J, the junction kept 4 bases outside the gene matches. The chain's CDR3 is CASSSLGGQETQYF. Written as DNA, the CDR3 is TGTGCCAGCAGCTCCCTGGGGGGGCAAGAGACCCAGTACTTC.

The chain joins TRBV6-5 to TRBJ2-3; tentative D call: TRBD1 (5 bases). Trimming pared 2 bases from V and 6 bases from J, leaving 15 bases between. The CDR3 is made up of 15 amino acids. Germline-derived CDR1 and CDR2 are MNHEY and SVGAGI. The DNA for the CDR3 is TGTGCCAGCAGTTACGATGGGTGGGGCCCCGATACGCAGTATTTT. It codes for CASSYDGWGPDTQYF.

V usage is TRBV5-1 and J usage is TRBJ2-1; 9 positions agree with TRBD2. With 5 bases clipped from V and 5 bases from J, the junction kept 8 bases outside the gene matches. Germline V gives CDR1 SGHRS, CDR2 YFSETQ. CDR3 length equals 15 residues. CDR3 sequence reads: CASRKLAGSDNEQFF. The DNA of the CDR3 is TGCGCCAGCAGGAAACTAGCGGGCAGCGACAATGAGCAGTTCTTC.

V usage is TRBV7-2 and J usage is TRBJ2-7; TRBD2 agrees at 8 bases. V lost 1 base to trimming and J lost 2 bases; unmatched junction nucleotides: 10. Germline values: CDR1 SGHTA, CDR2 FQGNSA. This CDR3 region has 17 residues. CDR3 DNA: TGTGCCAGCAGCTTAGGCACTAGCGGAACCTATGCCTACGAGCAGTACTTC. Translation: CASSLGTSGTYAYEQYF.

The chain links TRBV11-2 to TRBJ2-3; maybe TRBD2 (5 bases). Deletions cut 2 bases from V and 0 bases from J, with 9 bases between. The CDR3 covers 15 residues. The germline V gene encodes CDR1 SGHAT and CDR2 FQNNGV. The CDR3 loop reads CASSLTGSSTDTQYF. The CDR3 bases are TGTGCCAGCAGCTTAACGGGGTCTAGCACAGATACGCAGTATTTT.

V usage is TRBV27 and J usage is TRBJ2-2; D is uncertain. V was pared by 2 bases and J by 2 bases, with 12 bases between. The CDR3 has 16 amino acids. Germline CDR1 and CDR2: MNHEY and SMNVEV (reference sequence). CDR3 coding DNA: TGTGCCAGCAGTTTAGTGGCGACAACCAACACCGGGGAGCTGTTTTTT. Encoded protein: CASSLVATTNTGELFF.

This clone was observed a handful of times. The chain employs TRBV5-4 and TRBJ2-5; D is possibly TRBD2 (6 bases). V was shortened by 0 bases and J by 2 bases, with 11 bases between the two germline ends. The V gene's germline CDR1 is SGHNT and CDR2 YYREEE (reference sequence). CDR3 length: 15 amino acids. The CDR3, as DNA: TGTGCCAGCAGCTTGGATCCCGGGAGTCAAGAGACCCAGTACTTC. This codes for CASSLDPGSQETQYF. The full variable domain, in which reference TRBV5-4 and TRBJ2-5 provide the parts outside the CDR3, is ETGVTQSPTHLIKTRGQQVTLRCSSQSGHNTVSWYQQALGQGPQFIFQYYREEENGRGNFPPRFSGLQFPNYSSELNVNALELDDSALYLCASSLDPGSQETQYFGPGTRLLVL.

The chain employs TRBV6-5 and TRBJ1-6, with D possibly matching TRBD1 (5 bases). The length of the CDR3 is 13 residues. Trimming removed 7 bases from V and 4 bases from J, with 8 bases in between. The germline gives CDR1 MNHEY, CDR2 SVGAGI. Here the CDR3 DNA reads TGTGCCAGCACGACAGCTTATAATTCACCCCTCCACTTT. Protein: CASTTAYNSPLHF.

V gene TRBV28 combines with J gene TRBJ2-7; 11 bases map to TRBD1. With V trimmed by 7 bases and J by 2 bases, 4 bases remained unmatched. CDR3 size: 14 residues. The germline gives CDR1 MDHEN, CDR2 SYDVKM. The CDR3 region has the DNA TGTGCCAGCAACCCGGGACAGGGGGCCTACGAGCAGTACTTC. This encodes CASNPGQGAYEQYF.

This rearrangement joins TRBV19 to TRBJ2-2, with TRBD2 matching over 8 bases. The V segment lost 5 bases and the J segment 6 bases; nucleotides outside the gene matches: 8. The CDR3 extends over 15 amino acids. Looked up from germline, CDR1 is LNHDA and CDR2 is SQIVND (reference sequence). The DNA for the CDR3 is TGTGCCAGTAGTGTCCCGGGACTAGGGTCCGGGGAGCTGTTTTTT. Protein product: CASSVPGLGSGELFF.

On this clone: A read error may account for a junction end that differs from germline. The rearrangement joins TRBV7-9 to TRBJ1-1; maybe TRBD1 (5 bases). This CDR3 contains 13 residues. Germline V lookup: CDR1 SEHNR, CDR2 FQNEAQ (reference sequence). CDR3: CSSGSLGATEAFF. The CDR3 nucleotides read TGTTCCAGCGGATCTCTTGGGGCCACTGAAGCTTTCTTT.

The gene calls are TRBV29-1 and TRBJ2-1; the match to TRBD2 covers 11 bases. Per the germline V gene, CDR1 is SQVTM and CDR2 is ANQGSEA. Trimming took 6 bases from V and 2 from J; bases not matched to a gene: 9. The CDR3 consists of 16 residues. CDR3 DNA sequence: TGCAGCGTCCTACTAGGACTAGCGGGTACCTACAATGAGCAGTTCTTC. Its translation: CSVLLGLAGTYNEQFF.

This clone occurred a few times. V and J are TRBV4-3 and TRBJ1-5; maybe TRBD1 (6 bases). This CDR3 is built from 13 residues. CDR1 and CDR2 from the germline V gene are LGHNA and YSLEER. V was clipped by 1 base and J by 11 bases, with 12 bases between them. The CDR3 sequence is CASSQVISGAQHF. The CDR3, as DNA: TGCGCCAGCAGCCAAGTTATCTCAGGGGCCCAGCATTTT.

The table lists this clone with a count of one. The V gene is TRBV15, the J gene TRBJ1-1, with 8 bases fitting TRBD1. The CDR3 is made up of 13 amino acids. CDR1 is LNHNV and CDR2 is YYDKDF in the germline V gene (reference sequence). The trim removed 5 bases at V and 1 base at J, leaving 0 bases unmatched. The CDR3 nucleotides read TGTGCCACCAGCGGACAGGGGAACACTGAAGCTTTCTTT. Encoded protein: CATSGQGNTEAFF.

The gene calls are TRBV7-2 and TRBJ1-5, with D tentatively TRBD1 (5 bases). The germline gives CDR1 SGHTA, CDR2 FQGNSA. CDR3 length equals 15 residues. V shed 2 bases and J shed 6 bases, with 14 bases lying between them. The CDR3 sequence: CASSLLSGGGQPQHF. CDR3 nucleotides: TGTGCCAGCAGCTTATTGTCCGGGGGAGGTCAGCCCCAGCATTTT. Full variable domain (outside the CDR3, taken from reference TRBV7-2 and TRBJ1-5): GAGVSQSPSNKVTEKGKDVELRCDPISGHTALYWYRQSLGQGLEFLIYFQGNSAPDKSGLPSDRFSAERTGGSVSTLTIQRTQQEDSAVYLCASSLLSGGGQPQHFGDGTRLSIL.

This clone was seen only a few times. The V call is TRBV30, the J call TRBJ2-1; D not certain. Germline loops: CDR1 GTSNPN, CDR2 SVGIG (reference sequence). V gave up 4 bases and J gave up 5 bases, with 6 bases separating them. The CDR3 is 11 residues long. The CDR3 is CAWNSHNEQFF. For the CDR3, the DNA is TGTGCCTGGAACAGCCACAATGAGCAGTTCTTC.

The gene calls are TRBV5-1 and TRBJ2-1; 7 nucleotides agree with TRBD2. The CDR3 spans 14 residues. Unmatched junction bases numbered 9, after V lost 7 bases and J lost 5 bases. Looked up from germline, CDR1 is SGHRS and CDR2 is YFSETQ. CDR3 DNA sequence: TGCGCCAGCCGCGCTGCTAGCGGAAACAATGAGCAGTTCTTC. Translation gives CASRAASGNNEQFF.

CDR3 sequence: CASSLPGTAEAFF. As DNA, the CDR3 is TGTGCCAGCAGCTTACCCGGTACCGCTGAAGCTTTCTTT. The genes are TRBV11-2 and TRBJ1-1; D is uncertain. Germline V gives CDR1 SGHAT, CDR2 FQNNGV. The CDR3 loop spans 13 amino acids. Trimming took off 2 bases at V and 6 bases at J, with 10 bases between the two ends.

The J gene is TRBJ2-6, the V gene TRBV11-1; D not resolved. With 5 bases removed from V and 0 bases from J, the gap between germline ends came to 14 bases. Germline V CDR1 and CDR2: SGHAT, FQDESV (reference sequence). The CDR3 covers 17 residues. The CDR3 region is CASSPTHNYSGANVLTF. The CDR3 DNA sequence: TGTGCCAGCAGCCCAACCCACAATTACTCTGGGGCCAACGTCCTGACTTTC.

There are a few counts of this clone. The rearrangement uses TRBV29-1 and TRBJ2-5; D gene uncertain. Germline CDR1 and CDR2: SQVTM and ANQGSEA. The CDR3 extends over 13 amino acids. With 6 bases removed from V and 0 bases from J, the gap between germline ends came to 11 bases. The CDR3 protein is CSVQTENQETQYF. The DNA of the CDR3 is TGCAGCGTACAGACCGAGAACCAAGAGACCCAGTACTTC.

V is TRBV10-3 and J is TRBJ1-1; 9 bases are a match to TRBD1. CDR1 and CDR2 (germline): ENHRY, SYGVKD. The V and J ends lost 2 bases and 5 bases, in that order; junction bases with no gene match: 12. The CDR3 has 17 residues. The CDR3 DNA is TGTGCCATCAGTGAGGAGGCCCGGACAGGGGCGCGGACTGAAGCTTTCTTT. It specifies CAISEEARTGARTEAFF.

The chain has TRBV9 and TRBJ2-3; the D is unclear. V lost 0 bases and J 6 bases, leaving 5 bases between the germline ends. CDR3 size: 12 residues. Germline CDR1 and CDR2: SGDLS and YYNGEE. In DNA form, the CDR3 reads TGTGCCAGCAGCGTAGTAGATGATACGCAGTATTTT. Protein: CASSVVDDTQYF.

Note on this clone: One end of the junction does not line up with germline, which may come from a read error. V gene TRBV7-8 combines with J gene TRBJ2-7; 8 positions agree with TRBD2. This CDR3 spans 14 amino acids. CDR1 and CDR2 from the germline V gene are SGHVS and FQNEAQ. The CDR3 DNA sequence: TGTGCCAGCAGCCTAGCGGCTAGCGGGTACGAGCAGTACTTC. Translated, it gives CASSLAASGYEQYF.

The chain recombines TRBV30 with TRBJ1-3; D remains unclear. Germline CDR1 GTSNPN, CDR2 SVGIG (reference sequence). The CDR3 contains 10 residues. The germline V and J ends were trimmed by 8 bases and 15 bases, with 17 bases remaining between them. The CDR3 DNA is TGTGCCCTAGGCGGCTTATCTAGATATTTT. It encodes CALGGLSRYF.